These 27 T cell receptor beta chains were all obtained from the same sample, sequenced in a study of blood T cell repertoires in COVID-19. Here immunoSEQ multiplex PCR was the method, and the copy in TCRdb shows in-frame clones only, minus some. The data contain about 250,000 clones, 92% of them singletons. Input material: peripheral blood. The receptors were sampled from a man aged 25-45 years with COVID-19, enrolled during active disease.

The chain is built from TRBV12-5 and TRBJ1-5, with D unclear. With 5 bases removed from V and 5 bases from J, the gap between germline ends came to 10 bases. Germline CDR1 reads LGHNT; CDR2 reads FRNRAP. The CDR3 loop spans 13 amino acids. CDR3 DNA: TGTGCTAGTGGTGTGTTAGTGGATCAGCCCCAGCATTTT. Its translation: CASGVLVDQPQHF.

The chain recombines TRBV5-6 with TRBJ2-7; D remains unclear. The CDR3 sequence is 12 residues long. In germline, CDR1 is SGHDT, CDR2 YYEEEE. V was trimmed by 3 bases and J by 2 bases, leaving 6 bases between them. CDR3 protein: CASSSLAYEQYF. In DNA form, the CDR3 reads TGTGCCAGCAGCTCCCTCGCCTACGAGCAGTACTTC. Looking up the rest from reference TRBV5-6 and TRBJ2-7 gives the full variable domain: DAGVTQSPTHLIKTRGQQVTLRCSPKSGHDTVSWYQQALGQGPQFIFQYYEEEERQRGNFPDRFSGHQFPNYSSELNVNALLLGDSALYLCASSSLAYEQYFGPGTRLTVT.

The gene calls are TRBV5-6 and TRBJ2-1; D is ambiguous. Trimming removed 1 base from V and 0 bases from J, with 8 bases in between. CDR3 size: 15 residues. Looked up from germline, CDR1 is SGHDT and CDR2 is YYEEEE. CDR3 loop: CASSLMRGSYNEQFF. In DNA, the CDR3 is TGTGCCAGCAGCTTGATGCGCGGCTCCTACAATGAGCAGTTCTTC. Looking up the rest from reference TRBV5-6 and TRBJ2-1 gives the full variable domain: DAGVTQSPTHLIKTRGQQVTLRCSPKSGHDTVSWYQQALGQGPQFIFQYYEEEERQRGNFPDRFSGHQFPNYSSELNVNALLLGDSALYLCASSLMRGSYNEQFFGPGTRLTVL.

This chain connects TRBV27 to TRBJ1-1; 9 bases fit TRBD1. CDR1 is MNHEY, CDR2 SMNVEV, per germline (reference sequence). V lost 8 bases, J lost 0 bases, and 7 bases stayed unmatched. This CDR3 region has 15 residues. Here the CDR3 reads CASRTGVWMNTEAFF. In DNA form, the CDR3 reads TGTGCCAGCCGGACAGGGGTTTGGATGAACACTGAAGCTTTCTTT.

The chain recombines TRBV6-5 with TRBJ2-7; possible D gene TRBD1, 5 bases. The CDR3 totals 15 residues. Germline values: CDR1 MNHEY, CDR2 SVGAGI. The V end lost 0 bases, the J end lost 4 bases, and 13 bases lay between the germline ends. The CDR3 DNA follows: TGTGCCAGCAGTTACTCGGGGAAGGGGCTATACGAGCAGTACTTC. Amino acids: CASSYSGKGLYEQYF.

This rearrangement joins TRBV5-1 to TRBJ2-1; 14 nucleotides align to TRBD2. Germline CDR1 SGHRS, CDR2 YFSETQ. The CDR3 totals 16 residues. Trimming removed 4 bases from V and 4 bases from J; junction bases left unmatched: 4. CDR3 sequence: CASSRTSGGSYNEQFF. As DNA, the CDR3 is TGCGCCAGCAGCCGGACTAGCGGGGGGTCTTACAATGAGCAGTTCTTC.

The V call is TRBV3-1 (or the pseudogene TRBV3-2), the J call TRBJ1-1, with D possibly TRBD1 on 6 matching bases. CDR3 size: 14 residues. Germline V CDR1 and CDR2: LGHDT, YNNKEL (reference sequence). V gave up 1 base and J gave up 4 bases, with 10 bases separating them. The CDR3 DNA reads TGTGCCAGCAGCCAAGCTCGAGGGGGCACTGAAGCTTTCTTT. Encoded protein: CASSQARGGTEAFF.

V is TRBV9 and J is TRBJ2-2, with 9 positions matching TRBD2. CDR1 is SGDLS and CDR2 is YYNGEE in the germline V gene. The CDR3 contains 15 residues. After removal of 0 bases from V and 6 bases from J, the junction contained 3 bases not matched to a gene. The CDR3 DNA is TGTGCCAGCAGCGTAGCGGCTAGCGGGGCCGGGGAGCTGTTTTTT. This translates into CASSVAASGAGELFF.

V is TRBV7-9 and J is TRBJ1-2; 11 bases are shared with TRBD1. Looked up from germline, CDR1 is SEHNR and CDR2 is FQNEAQ (reference sequence). This CDR3 has 15 residues. Trimming cost V 5 bases and J 4 bases; bases outside gene matches: 6. The CDR3 bases are TGTGCCAGCAGCGATCGGACAGGGGGCGCCTATGGCTACACCTTC. This gives the protein CASSDRTGGAYGYTF.

This chain joins TRBV11-2 and TRBJ2-7; 7 nucleotides line up with TRBD1. Germline V lookup: CDR1 SGHAT, CDR2 FQNNGV. The CDR3 covers 14 residues. V shed 4 bases and J 3 bases; nucleotides not matched to a gene: 6. CDR3 in amino acids: CASSSTGKIYEQYF. The CDR3 DNA is TGTGCCAGCAGCTCGACAGGGAAGATCTACGAGCAGTACTTC.

The chain combines TRBV28 with TRBJ2-7, with D maybe TRBD1 (6 bases). Germline V gives CDR1 MDHEN, CDR2 SYDVKM. Trimming removed 2 bases at V and 13 bases at J, with 18 bases between. The CDR3 is 13 residues long. CDR3 residues: CASSLGTLVTPYF. The CDR3 DNA sequence: TGTGCCAGCAGTTTAGGGACACTGGTTACACCCTACTTC.

The J gene is TRBJ1-4, the V gene TRBV4-2, with D unresolved. This CDR3 region has 16 residues. Germline V lookup: CDR1 LGHNA, CDR2 YNFKEQ. Between the trimmed V and J ends, which lost 0 bases and 3 bases, there was a span of 11 bases. The CDR3 nucleotides read TGTGCCAGCAGCCAAGATCCGGGGTTGGCTAATGAAAAACTGTTTTTT. Its translation: CASSQDPGLANEKLFF.

The rearrangement uses TRBV5-1 and TRBJ1-3; perhaps TRBD1 as D (5 bases). Trimming removed 2 bases at V and 3 bases at J, with 12 bases between. The length of the CDR3 is 15 residues. Germline loops: CDR1 SGHRS, CDR2 YFSETQ. The CDR3 here is CASSFGRGNGNTIYF. Written as DNA, the CDR3 is TGCGCCAGCAGCTTCGGGAGGGGTAATGGAAACACCATATATTTT.

The rearrangement links TRBV19 to TRBJ2-3, with 11 positions matching TRBD2. Trimming took 5 bases from V and 8 from J; bases not matched to a gene: 12. Germline CDR1 LNHDA, CDR2 SQIVND (reference sequence). This CDR3 region has 16 residues. CDR3 sequence reads: CASSLTSGATRGTQYF. The DNA for the CDR3 is TGTGCCAGTAGTTTGACTAGCGGGGCAACAAGGGGTACGCAGTATTTT.

V and J are TRBV19 and TRBJ2-1, with TRBD1 matching over 7 bases. This CDR3 is 14 amino acids long. Germline CDR1 is LNHDA and CDR2 is SQIVND (reference sequence). The J segment lost 6 bases and the V segment lost 7 bases, leaving 9 bases of the junction unmatched. Written as DNA, the CDR3 is TGTGCCAGTACCGTGACAGGGATGGTCAATGAGCAGTTCTTC. Its protein product is CASTVTGMVNEQFF.

CDR3: CASSWVGTGGETQYF. The CDR3 DNA reads TGTGCCAGCAGCTGGGTCGGGACAGGGGGAGAGACCCAGTACTTC. The chain has TRBV6-5 and TRBJ2-5; 11 bases fit TRBD1. The germline gives CDR1 MNHEY, CDR2 SVGAGI. This CDR3 contains 15 residues. The J segment lost 4 bases and the V segment lost 6 bases, leaving 7 bases of the junction unmatched.

This chain links TRBV24-1 with TRBJ1-2; D gene ambiguous. The V gene lost 3 bases and the J gene lost 1 base, with 8 bases spanning the gap. Germline V lookup: CDR1 KGHDR, CDR2 SFDVKD. The CDR3 has 14 residues. CDR3 sequence: CATSDATLNYGYTF. DNA for the CDR3: TGTGCCACCAGTGATGCGACACTTAACTATGGCTACACCTTC.

The genes are TRBV10-3 and TRBJ2-7; weak D call: TRBD1 (7 bases). Per the germline V gene, CDR1 is ENHRY and CDR2 is SYGVKD. The CDR3 spans 14 residues. With 6 bases removed from V and 7 bases from J, the gap between germline ends came to 19 bases. CDR3 DNA sequence: TGTGCCATCAGCGACAGGGCCGGAGGGGAGGAGCAGTACTTC. Its translation is CAISDRAGGEEQYF.

V is TRBV28 and J is TRBJ1-1, with D maybe TRBD1 (5 bases). The CDR3 runs to 15 residues. V lost 5 bases to trimming and J lost 2 bases, with 15 bases between them. CDR1 is MDHEN and CDR2 is SYDVKM in the germline V gene. CDR3 DNA sequence: TGTGCCAGCAGTGCCCAAAGGGGACTAAACACTGAAGCTTTCTTT. Translation gives CASSAQRGLNTEAFF.

V and J are TRBV2 and TRBJ2-7, with 8 bases aligning to TRBD2. Trimming took 7 bases from V and 1 from J; bases not matched to a gene: 6. The CDR3 consists of 14 residues. The germline CDR1 and CDR2 sequences are SNHLY and FYNNEI. This chain's CDR3 is CASTREGGSYEQYF. The CDR3 DNA reads as TGTGCCAGCACACGGGAGGGGGGATCCTACGAGCAGTACTTC.

The chain employs TRBV6-5 and TRBJ1-2, with no clear D. The CDR3 is 14 residues long. Germline V lookup: CDR1 MNHEY, CDR2 SVGAGI. V shed 6 bases and J shed 0 bases, with 11 bases lying between them. The CDR3 reads CASRSRSPNYGYTF. The CDR3 region has the DNA TGTGCCAGCAGGTCAAGAAGCCCTAACTATGGCTACACCTTC.

The chain recombines TRBV4-1 with TRBJ2-5; the match to TRBD2 covers 13 bases. Trimming removed 3 bases from V and 2 bases from J; junction bases left unmatched: 15. CDR3 length: 20 amino acids. In germline, CDR1 is MGHRA, CDR2 YSYEKL. The CDR3 is CASSQRLAGGHPIYQETQYF. CDR3 in DNA: TGCGCCAGCAGCCAGAGACTAGCGGGGGGACACCCGATATATCAAGAGACCCAGTACTTC.

Worth noting for this clone: In the same sample, other DNA sequences code for this CDR3. This chain joins TRBV18 and TRBJ1-1, with D unclear. The CDR3 is 14 residues long. Germline V gene data show CDR1 as KGHSH and CDR2 as LQKENI. V was pared by 3 bases and J by 1 base, with 9 bases between. The CDR3 DNA sequence: TGTGCCAGCTCACCCCGGGGAACGAACACTGAAGCTTTCTTT. Encoded protein: CASSPRGTNTEAFF.

The rearrangement joins TRBV9 to TRBJ1-6, with D perhaps matching TRBD1 (5 bases). Trimming removed 2 bases from V and 0 bases from J, with 9 bases in between. CDR1 and CDR2 (germline): SGDLS, YYNGEE. This CDR3 comprises 16 residues. The CDR3 DNA is TGTGCCAGCAGCGTGGGGCCGAGCTCCTATAATTCACCCCTCCACTTT. Translated, it gives CASSVGPSSYNSPLHF.

The chain joins TRBV4-1 to TRBJ2-7; 13 nucleotides line up with TRBD2. The CDR3 loop spans 16 amino acids. Trimming cost V 4 bases and J 7 bases; bases outside gene matches: 10. Germline CDR1 is MGHRA and CDR2 is YSYEKL. CDR3 nucleotides: TGCGCCAGCAGCCCTGACCACGGGGGACTAGCGGGGGAGCAGTACTTC. Translated: CASSPDHGGLAGEQYF.

The J gene is TRBJ1-1, the V gene TRBV28; a weak D match, TRBD1 (5 bases). V gave up 5 bases and J gave up 4 bases, with 17 bases separating them. From germline, CDR1 is MDHEN and CDR2 SYDVKM. The CDR3 sequence is 15 residues long. CDR3 DNA sequence: TGTGCCAGCAGTACCGCCGGCGGGGGTAGCACTGAAGCTTTCTTT. Translating gives CASSTAGGGSTEAFF. The full variable domain, with the rest looked up from reference TRBV28 and TRBJ1-1, is DVKVTQSSRYLVKRTGEKVFLECVQDMDHENMFWYRQDPGLGLRLIYFSYDVKMKEKGDIPEGYSVSREKKERFSLILESASTNQTSMYLCASSTAGGGSTEAFFGQGTRLTVV.

The chain joins TRBV9 to TRBJ1-1, with TRBD1 matching over 7 bases. After removal of 4 bases from V and 6 bases from J, the junction contained 9 bases not matched to a gene. Germline values: CDR1 SGDLS, CDR2 YYNGEE. The CDR3 covers 14 residues. CDR3 coding DNA: TGTGCCAGCAGCCCTCGAGGGGGCTCCGCTGAAGCTTTCTTT. It translates to CASSPRGGSAEAFF.